This TCR beta chain was captured by sequencing in a study of robustness of blood B and T cell sequencing (dated by TCRdb to 2016 to 2018). About the full investigation: The study was designed to determine how much peripheral blood is required to reliably characterize an individual's TCRbeta and IgG repertoires. In each of the approximately eleven independently drawn blood samples, both the TCRbeta and the IgG repertoires were quantified. As technical replicates, two replicate TCRbeta cDNA libraries were prepared from one shared RNA pool derived from a single 10 ml draw.

Library creation used PCR. Sequencer: Illumina MiSeq. SMARTScribe reverse transcriptase and a 5' template-switch oligo, by which a universal priming site was added, were used for cDNA synthesis. Each cDNA molecule was tagged by a 12-nucleotide random unique molecular identifier (UMI) carried on the template-switch oligo. During reverse transcription, TCRbeta transcripts were targeted by chain-specific reverse primers. Residual template-switch adapters were removed by uracil DNA glycosylase treatment, and cDNA was purified using a Qiagen MinElute kit. The first PCR used KAPA HiFi HotStart ReadyMix for 20 to 25 cycles, split across four 50 ul reactions with step-out primers. Products of the first-round PCR were gel-purified before additional amplification. Illumina Nextera adapters were added in a second 8-cycle PCR, after which libraries were purified and pooled. The UMI barcode for each TCRbeta molecule was captured by a 50-nucleotide 5' read. Turning to the authors' computational methods: Reads were grouped by UMI into consensus reads using the MIGEC toolkit. Final reads were produced by merging forward and reverse consensus reads with PEAR. Identical UMI-sequence pairs found in more than one library were treated as cross-sample contamination and removed by a custom decontamination script. V(D)J assignment and CDR3 extraction were performed with MIGMAP, a wrapper around IgBLAST. A TCR clonotype was defined by an identical V gene, J gene and CDR3 amino acid sequence; no sequencing was done for CDR1 and CDR2. TCRdb reprocessing: public reads trimmed at Q25 with fastp, clones called with MiXCR, in-frame beta chains kept. One record per CDR3 amino acid sequence lists the most common genes and DNA. These V and J calls derive from TCRdb rather than the authors' analysis. This sample holds approximately 3,500 distinct CDR3 sequences; under 70% were observed only once. The top ten hold about 24% of the sample.

Results and caveats for the whole study, not just this receptor: A full plateau was not reached by TCRbeta rarefaction curves, suggesting under-sequencing or many low-abundance clonotypes. Every single 10 ml sample contained the 1,000 most abundant TCRbeta clonotypes from the pooled draws. When technical replicate libraries were compared, about 95% of the top 10,000 TCRbeta clonotypes in one library also turned up in the other. Overlap of rare TCRbeta clonotypes did not improve with pooling tubes, implying much larger blood volumes would be needed to capture them. One pair of TCRbeta libraries showed evidence of cross-contamination, likely from batch processing; the shared UMI-sequence pairs were removed. Immediate fractionation was required for EDTA tubes, so the use of EDTA tubes in multi-site collections was limited. Combining 3 or 4 tubes (about 27-45 ml blood) brought coverage of the top 10,000 TCRbeta clonotypes close to saturation.

The CDR3 runs 13 residues from the cysteine to the phenylalanine. The kept DNA is CDR3 alone, 39 bases in frame from the first base. V is shortened by 1 base, J by 4 bases, and the region joining them spans 8 bases. The germline V gene (reference sequence) provides CDR1 GTSNPN and CDR2 SVGIG. TCRbeta repertoires were measured from mRNA instead of genomic DNA, an approach that captures expressed receptors. Without cell sorting, buffy coat leukocytes were collected into Trizol, and RNA was extracted using the Direct-zol RNA MiniPrep Plus kit. To separate plasma, buffy coat and red blood cells, the EDTA blood tubes were centrifuged right away at 4 degrees C. Concerning this clonotype itself: The specificity of this receptor is unknown. No base qualities exist here, and no much larger clone lies one base off it.

This TCR was recovered from a human donor in good health. Sequences were obtained from peripheral blood. This sequence uses TRBV30 and TRBJ1-5; TRBD1 is a weak D gene call, 5 bases matching. The CDR3 here reads CAWSGQPNQPQHF. The nucleotide sequence reads TGTGCCTGGAGTGGACAGCCTAATCAGCCCCAGCATTTT.